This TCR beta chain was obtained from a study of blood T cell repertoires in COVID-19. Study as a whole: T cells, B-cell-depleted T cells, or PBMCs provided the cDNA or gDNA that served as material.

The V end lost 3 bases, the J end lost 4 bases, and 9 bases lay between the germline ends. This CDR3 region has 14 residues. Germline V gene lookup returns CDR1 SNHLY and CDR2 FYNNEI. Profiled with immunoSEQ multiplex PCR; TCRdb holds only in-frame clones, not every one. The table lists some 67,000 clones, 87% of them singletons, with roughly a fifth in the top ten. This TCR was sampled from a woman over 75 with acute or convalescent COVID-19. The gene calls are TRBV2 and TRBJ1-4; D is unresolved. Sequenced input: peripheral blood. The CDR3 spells CASSDSEYNEKLFF. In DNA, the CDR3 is TGTGCCAGCAGTGACAGCGAGTATAATGAAAAACTGTTTTTT.